The T cell receptor (beta chain) described here comes from a study of neurological immune-mediated disorders (dated by TCRdb to between 2018 and 2021). Context from the whole study: Using UMI-based sequencing, the study compared peripheral blood TCR-beta repertoires from patients with HTLV-I-associated myelopathy (HAM/TSP), patients with multiple sclerosis, and healthy controls. Longitudinal samples, technical triplicates and paired sorted CD4+ and CD8+ T-cell subsets, alongside PBMC samples, were included among the approximately 110 TCR-beta libraries. The cohort included around 70 subjects: around 15 with HAM/TSP, some 34 with multiple sclerosis, and around 20 healthy controls. Beyond this particular receptor, the publication reports: Expanded clones from different subjects shared no identical CDR3 amino acid sequences, which suggests that TCR-beta repertoires were private in all groups. TCR clonal expansion was greatest in HAM/TSP patients and smallest in MS patients, who ranked below even healthy controls.

This clonotype was counted at least ten times. The antigen it recognizes is unknown. Per-base quality was not reported, and no clone a single base away is much larger than it. V is trimmed back by 0 bases and J by 9 bases, and the junction contains 9 bases that no gene match accounts for. Taken from the germline V gene (reference sequence), the CDR1 and CDR2 loops are DFQATT and SNEGSKA. Inclusive of the bounding cysteine and phenylalanine, the CDR3 is 16 residues long. Only CDR3 DNA is held: 48 bases, read in frame from base 1. cDNA synthesis used template-switch 5'RACE with a primer carrying a 10-nucleotide random unique molecular identifier tagging each TCR transcript. Over 180 million TCR-beta sequences, covering 15-18 subjects, were produced in each sequencing run. The RNeasy kit was used to extract total RNA. TCR-beta VDJ regions were amplified with primers for the TCR constant region and the 5'RACE anchor, using the KAPA Real-time Library Amplification kit. A first PCR added sample indexes and Illumina adaptors, and a second PCR then raised library yield. After Ampure bead purification, the TCR product of roughly 650 bp was size-selected on a 2% E-gel SizeSelection system. Before pooling, library quality was checked on a Bioanalyzer, concentration was measured with Qubit, and libraries were quantified with the Kapa Library Quantification kit. An Illumina HiSeq 2500 sequenced the libraries paired-end 2 x 150 bp. To increase sequence diversity, about 23-32% phiX was spiked into each library pool. For the original study's pipeline: The UMI-based MiGEC pipeline processed quality-filtered reads and removed over 80% of raw TCR sequences during error correction. VDJ genes were aligned to IMGT germline references, and each clonotype was defined by a unique CDR3 amino acid sequence together with V-J genes. Clonal expansion, Shannon diversity and CDR3 relatedness were evaluated with VDJtools (CalcPairwiseDistances, ClusterSamples), while phylogenetic trees were built in CLCbio workbench. Expanded clones were defined as having at least 8 unique UMIs, based on coefficient-of-variation modelling across technical triplicates. The public reads were run again by TCRdb, first through fastp at Q25 and then through MiXCR, and only productive beta chains were kept. Rows matching on CDR3 protein sequence are summarized as one entry with the most common DNA and genes. The V and J calls and clone size are TCRdb's, not the authors'. The sample table holds approximately 40,000 distinct CDR3 sequences, of which 10% were seen once. The ten biggest clones cover roughly 6.6% of the sample.

Unsorted PBMC libraries were generated from 2 million PBMCs stored in RNAlater at -80 °C until RNA extraction. PBMCs were separated from peripheral blood using Ficoll-Hypaque density gradient centrifugation and then cryopreserved in liquid nitrogen. What was sequenced was PBMCs. The origin of this receptor is a woman aged 30 to 39 with HTLV-1-associated myelopathy (HAM/TSP). The sequence is built from TRBV20-1 and TRBJ1-6, with 9 middle bases fitting TRBD1. The CDR3 reads CSAREGTGKAGSPLHF. The nucleotide sequence reads as follows: TGCAGTGCTAGAGAAGGGACAGGGAAGGCGGGTTCACCCCTCCACTTT.